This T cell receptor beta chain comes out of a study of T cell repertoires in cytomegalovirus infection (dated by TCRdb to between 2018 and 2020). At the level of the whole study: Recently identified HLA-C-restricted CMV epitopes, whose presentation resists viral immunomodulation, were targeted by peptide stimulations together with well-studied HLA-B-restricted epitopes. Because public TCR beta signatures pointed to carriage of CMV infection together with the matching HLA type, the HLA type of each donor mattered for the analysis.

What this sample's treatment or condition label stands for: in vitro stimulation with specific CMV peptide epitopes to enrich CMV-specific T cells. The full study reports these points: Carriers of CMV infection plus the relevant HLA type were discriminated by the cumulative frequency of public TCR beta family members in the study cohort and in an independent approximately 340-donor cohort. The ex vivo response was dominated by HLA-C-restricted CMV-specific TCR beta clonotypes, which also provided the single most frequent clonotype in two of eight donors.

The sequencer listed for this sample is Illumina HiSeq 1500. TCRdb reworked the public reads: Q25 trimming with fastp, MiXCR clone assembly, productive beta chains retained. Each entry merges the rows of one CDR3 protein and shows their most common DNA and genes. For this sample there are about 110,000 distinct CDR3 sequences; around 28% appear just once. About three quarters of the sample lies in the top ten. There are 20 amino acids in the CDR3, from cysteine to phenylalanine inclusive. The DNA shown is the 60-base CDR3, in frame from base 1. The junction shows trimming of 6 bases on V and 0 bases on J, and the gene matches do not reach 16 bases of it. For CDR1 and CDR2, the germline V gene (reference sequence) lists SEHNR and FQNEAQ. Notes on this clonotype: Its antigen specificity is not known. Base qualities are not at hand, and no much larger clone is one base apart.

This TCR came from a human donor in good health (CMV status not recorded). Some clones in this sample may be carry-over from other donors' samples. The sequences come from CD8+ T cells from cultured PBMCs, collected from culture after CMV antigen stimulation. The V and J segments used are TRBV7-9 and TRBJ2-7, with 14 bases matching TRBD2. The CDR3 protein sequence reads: CASSLTPGLAGASSSYEQYF. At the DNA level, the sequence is TGTGCCAGCAGTCTTACTCCGGGACTAGCGGGGGCTTCGAGCTCCTACGAGCAGTACTTC.